This entry concerns a single T cell receptor (beta chain). CDR1 is MNHEY, CDR2 SMNVEV, per germline (reference sequence). The CDR3 is 13 amino acids. The V end was cut by 3 bases, the J end by 7 bases, with 12 bases between. The data are from a study of early stage breast cancer tumors. Produced via immunoSEQ multiplex PCR; TCRdb's table is partial and in-frame only. The table lists fewer than 70,000 clones, roughly 80% of them singletons. The sequence derives from a person aged 30-39 years with breast cancer. This chain links TRBV27 with TRBJ1-2; D is unresolved. Material for sequencing was blood. The CDR3 loop is CASSFGVRFGYTF. DNA of the CDR3: TGTGCCAGCAGTTTTGGTGTCCGGTTTGGCTACACCTTC.